This T cell receptor (beta chain) came from a study of PD-1 blockade in classical Hodgkin lymphoma. Time point: cycle 4 day 1 (C4D1), after more than five weeks of nivolumab. In every patient, relapse followed autologous stem cell transplantation, while exposure to brentuximab vedotin differed. Researchers used magnetic negative selection to pull out pure CD4+ T cells from thawed PBMCs. There are 16 residues in the CDR3. Germline V gives CDR1 MNHNY, CDR2 SVGAGI (reference sequence). Germline trimming cut 4 bases from V and 3 bases from J; bases unmatched to any gene: 6. Concerning this clone: Its antigen is not known.

Broader study findings: Similar baseline diversity was found in complete responders and newly diagnosed patients.

Measured with immunoSEQ multiplex PCR; TCRdb has only the in-frame clones, and not every one. The table lists more than 25,000 clones, 70% to 90% of them singletons. Source: CD4+ T cells from blood, taken before the fourth cycle of nivolumab. This chain connects TRBV6-6 to TRBJ1-4, with 9 nucleotides matching TRBD1. This sequence originates from a human donor with classical Hodgkin lymphoma. CDR3 nucleotide sequence: TGTGCCAGCAGTTGGGGGGACAGGGCGGCTAATGAAAAACTGTTTTTT. Residues: CASSWGDRAANEKLFF.